This TCR beta chain was obtained from a study of metastatic and nonmetastatic thyroid tumors. Overall study context: The comparison covered peripheral blood and tumor or nodule tissue in malignant and benign thyroid patients.

Thyroid surgery was performed in patients who had received no treatment beforehand. This clone qualifies as medium-sized. Trimming removed 3 bases from V and 1 base from J, with 12 bases in between. CDR3 size: 15 residues. CDR1 is MNHNS, CDR2 SASEGT, per germline. How the authors handled the data: Building a distant-metastasis classifier for papillary thyroid cancer drew on CDR3 differences across clinicopathological groups. TCRdb re-analyzed the PCR reads through MiXCR. These V and J calls originate from TCRdb's pipeline instead of the authors' own analysis. The sample gives 9,000 to 15,000 clones, approximately 29% of which show up once; approximately 10% is in the top ten.

This clonotype was sampled from a female donor with papillary thyroid cancer or a benign thyroid nodule (not recorded which). Some clones in this sample may be carry-over from other donors' samples. This chain joins TRBV6-1 and TRBJ1-1; possible D gene TRBD1, 6 bases. Sequenced material: tumor tissue. This chain's CDR3 is CASSDDRRGNTEAFF. CDR3 sequence (DNA): TGTGCCAGCAGTGACGACAGGAGAGGGAACACTGAAGCTTTCTTT.